This T cell receptor (beta chain) originates from a study of human T cells and chemical hapten exposure. About the research overall: Sensitizing treatment utilized 2% DPC over a roughly 2 cm by roughly 2 cm portion of upper inner arm skin. Diphenylcyclopropenone doses were given weekly to the scalps of patients across the approximately 24-week study.

The time point here: pre-sensitization, week 0. The treatment: therapeutic diphenylcyclopropenone sensitization with weekly scalp DPC. Sequencing started from total RNA isolated from unfractionated whole blood. TCRdb reanalysed the RACE reads using MiXCR and keeps one entry per CDR3 protein. The repertoire holds about 40,000 distinct CDR3 sequences, with roughly a tenth as singletons. Regarding this clonotype: Its antigen is currently unknown.

The germline V gene encodes CDR1 SGHNT and CDR2 YENEEA. Trimming took off 1 base at V and 2 bases at J, with 7 bases between the two ends. This CDR3 contains 14 residues. Findings of the study overall: PT1 expanded TCR counts and patch test score correlated positively.

J is TRBJ2-3 and V is TRBV11-3; D is undetermined. The source material was whole blood, sampled in connection with sensitization to the hapten diphenylcyclopropenone (DPC). The source of this sequence is a man aged 25 to 40 with alopecia areata. Some clones in this sample may be carry-over from other donors' samples. The DNA for the CDR3 is TGTGCCAGCAGCTTAGTCTTAGACACAGATACGCAGTATTTT. Translation: CASSLVLDTDTQYF. Filled out from reference TRBV11-3 and TRBJ2-3, the complete variable domain reads EAGVVQSPRYKIIEKKQPVAFWCNPISGHNTLYWYLQNLGQGPELLIRYENEEAVDDSQLPKDRFSAERLKGVDSTLKIQPAELGDSAVYLCASSLVLDTDTQYFGPGTRLTVL.